Listed below are T cell receptor beta chains from one sample, sequenced in a study of cytomegalovirus exposure and HLA in healthy donors. Measured with immunoSEQ multiplex PCR; TCRdb has only the in-frame clones, and not every one. The profile shows roughly 190,000 clones, 78% of them singletons. The sample was PBMCs. The receptors shown here come from a female donor in good health and CMV-seronegative. CDR3s include the opening cysteine and the closing phenylalanine or tryptophan. Each record gives: D gene, V gene, clone size, J gene, CDR3 length, CDR3 DNA, CDR3 protein. The D gene is left open where the match is weak. Clone size appears in some rows only: once, few, many, or a class for an expanded clone.

.	TRBV19	.	TRBJ2-1	15	TGTGCCAGTAGTATAAAAACAGGGCCAGTGAATGAGCAGTTCTTC	CASSIKTGPVNEQFF
.	TRBV27	.	TRBJ2-7	13	TGTGCCAGCAGTTCCGGGGTGATCTACGAGCAGTACTTC	CASSSGVIYEQYF
TRBD1	TRBV15	.	TRBJ1-2	16	TGTGCCACCAGCAGAGTTCTCCCGGACAGGGGGGACGGCTACACCTTC	CATSRVLPDRGDGYTF
.	TRBV5-4	.	TRBJ1-2	15	TGTGCCAGCAGCTCCGACCGAGGGCGGTCCTATGGCTACACCTTC	CASSSDRGRSYGYTF
.	TRBV9	.	TRBJ2-2	17	TGTGCCAGCAGCGCTAGCTTCGAGCGGGCGAACACCGGGGAGCTGTTTTTT	CASSASFERANTGELFF
.	TRBV9	.	TRBJ2-2	13	TGTGCCGGCAGCGCCTTGGAGGGCGGGGAGCTGTTTTTT	CAGSALEGGELFF
TRBD1	TRBV4-2	.	TRBJ1-6	14	TGTGCCAGCTCACGGGACAGTCTAAATTCACCCCTCCACTTT	CASSRDSLNSPLHF
.	TRBV28	.	TRBJ2-4	14	TGTGCCAGCAAAACTCCGACAGGAGAAAACATTCAGTACTTC	CASKTPTGENIQYF
TRBD2	TRBV4-2	.	TRBJ2-1	20	TGTGCCAGCAGCCAAGATCTGGCTAGCGGGGGGGTTGGGTCCTACAATGAGCAGTTCTTC	CASSQDLASGGVGSYNEQFF
.	TRBV11-2	.	TRBJ2-2	16	TGTGCCAGCAGCTTGCGGGCAAGTATAACCACCGGGGAGCTGTTTTTT	CASSLRASITTGELFF
TRBD2	TRBV27	.	TRBJ2-1	16	TGTGCCAGCAGTTTCCTAACTAGCGGGGGGGGCAATGAGCAGTTCTTC	CASSFLTSGGGNEQFF
TRBD1	TRBV27	.	TRBJ2-1	13	TGTGCCAGCAGGTGGACAGGGAACAATGAGCAGTTCTTC	CASRWTGNNEQFF
TRBD1	TRBV12-5	few	TRBJ2-5	17	TGTGCTAGTGGTTTGGACTACCAGGGGGTCCGAAAAGAGACCCAGTACTTC	CASGLDYQGVRKETQYF
.	TRBV5-5	.	TRBJ2-1	15	TGTGCCAGCAGCTGGGACTGGGCGGGGCTCAATGAGCAGTTCTTC	CASSWDWAGLNEQFF
TRBD2	TRBV10-3	.	TRBJ2-1	18	TGTGCCATCAGTGATGATAGCGGGAGATCTAAGGGTTACAATGAGCAGTTCTTC	CAISDDSGRSKGYNEQFF
.	TRBV5-4	.	TRBJ1-4	15	TGTGCCAGCAGCTTGGCCCCGGCAAGCGGGGAAAAACTGTTTTTT	CASSLAPASGEKLFF
TRBD1	TRBV5-1	few	TRBJ2-2	16	TGCGCCAGCAGCTCCTCCGCGACAGGGACCACCGGGGAGCTGTTTTTT	CASSSSATGTTGELFF
TRBD2	TRBV11-2	.	TRBJ2-3	16	TGTGCCAGCAGCTTTACTGGGACTAGCGGTGGAGATACGCAGTATTTT	CASSFTGTSGGDTQYF
TRBD2	TRBV9	few	TRBJ2-5	15	TGTGCCAGCAGCGTAGGGAACGGGGGGGAAGAGACCCAGTACTTC	CASSVGNGGEETQYF
.	TRBV30	.	TRBJ1-2	12	TGTGCCTGGAGTCGCGTACTCTTCGGTTACACCTTC	CAWSRVLFGYTF
.	TRBV6-5	.	TRBJ1-4	15	TGTGCCAGCAGTTACTCGGGCAGGTGGGAGGAAAAACTGTTTTTT	CASSYSGRWEEKLFF
.	TRBV27	few	TRBJ2-2	15	TGTGCCAGCAGTCCGGCCTCAGGGTACGCCGGGGAGCTGTTTTTT	CASSPASGYAGELFF
TRBD1	TRBV19	.	TRBJ1-5	13	TGTGCCAGTAGCACCGACAGGGCTCGGCCCCAGCATTTT	CASSTDRARPQHF
TRBD1	TRBV13	.	TRBJ2-3	15	TGTGCCAGCCGCACGACAGGGGGCGTCGCAGATACGCAGTATTTT	CASRTTGGVADTQYF
.	TRBV30	once	TRBJ1-2	12	TGTGCCGGCCAAGGGGGGGCGGGCGGCTACACCTTC	CAGQGGAGGYTF
TRBD2	TRBV11-2	.	TRBJ2-6	19	TGTGCCAGCAGCTTAAACTGGTCCGGGGGGATCTCTGGGGCCAACGTCCTGACTTTC	CASSLNWSGGISGANVLTF
TRBD1	TRBV11-2	.	TRBJ2-5	13	TGTGCCAGCAGCTTAGCGACAGGGGGGACCCAGTACTTC	CASSLATGGTQYF
TRBD1	TRBV5-1	.	TRBJ2-2	15	TGCGCCAGCAGCTCGACAGGGCGGGACACCGGGGAGCTGTTTTTT	CASSSTGRDTGELFF
.	TRBV5-4	medium-sized	TRBJ1-1	12	TGTGCCAGCAGCCAGGGGAACACTGAAGCTTTCTTT	CASSQGNTEAFF
TRBD1	TRBV13	.	TRBJ2-3	17	TGTGCCAGCAGCTTCCGACAGGGGTGGACTAGCACAGATACGCAGTATTTT	CASSFRQGWTSTDTQYF
.	TRBV7-9	.	TRBJ2-1	13	TGTGCCAGCAGCCCCCCCGGACAGCTCATCAAGTTCTTC	CASSPPGQLIKFF
TRBD1	TRBV25-1	.	TRBJ1-2	13	TGTGCCAGCAGTGATCAGGGGGGCTATGGCTACACCTTC	CASSDQGGYGYTF
.	TRBV30	few	TRBJ1-6	14	TGTGCCTGGATGGGCACCACCTATAATTCACCCCTCCACTTT	CAWMGTTYNSPLHF
.	TRBV11-2	.	TRBJ2-7	14	TGTGCCAGCAGCCCCTGGGGCACCGATTACGAGCAGTACTTC	CASSPWGTDYEQYF
.	TRBV7-6	.	TRBJ2-7	16	TGTGCCAGCAGCCGCTGGGGGGTCCTTTTCTCCTACGAGCAGTACTTC	CASSRWGVLFSYEQYF
TRBD2	TRBV5-6	.	TRBJ2-1	15	TGTGCCAGCAGGCTTCTAGCGGGAGCTTACAATGAGCAGTTCTTC	CASRLLAGAYNEQFF
.	TRBV7-9	.	TRBJ2-5	11	TGTGCCAGCACGGTAACAGAGACCCAGTACTTC	CASTVTETQYF
.	TRBV7-8	.	TRBJ2-7	15	TGTGCCAGCAGCTTAGCGGGTGGGCAGGCCTACGAGCAGTACTTC	CASSLAGGQAYEQYF
TRBD2	TRBV30	.	TRBJ2-7	15	TGTGCCTGGACTTCTCGTGCTAGCGGGGGTTACGAGCAGTACTTC	CAWTSRASGGYEQYF
.	TRBV18	.	TRBJ2-2	12	TGTGCCAGCTCACCTGGACAGTCCGGGGTGTTTTTT	CASSPGQSGVFF